The 13 T cell receptor beta chains listed next were all sequenced from one sample in a study of OX40 agonist ivuxolimab in advanced cancers. The method was immunoSEQ multiplex PCR; TCRdb's version includes in-frame clones alone and lacks a portion of them. The table lists approximately 88,000 clones, roughly 88% of them singletons. The sample here was CD4+ or CD8+ T cells sorted from blood, taken in a trial of the OX40 agonist ivuxolimab. Receptor source: an adult with an advanced solid tumor such as melanoma, head and neck, liver or kidney cancer.

Here the CDR3 reads CASSLYQGANEQFF. The CDR3 DNA reads as TGTGCCAGCAGCTTGTATCAGGGGGCTAATGAGCAGTTCTTC. The chain combines TRBV5-6 with TRBJ2-1; 8 bases fit TRBD1. Germline assignment: CDR1 SGHDT and CDR2 YYEEEE. With 1 base clipped from V and 7 bases from J, the junction kept 4 bases outside the gene matches. The CDR3 totals 14 residues.

This clone was counted once. The rearrangement links TRBV2 to TRBJ1-4; tentatively, D is TRBD1 (5 bases). From germline, CDR1 is SNHLY and CDR2 FYNNEI. V was cut by 7 bases and J by 7 bases, with 16 bases left in between. The CDR3 has 14 residues. The CDR3 region is CASILGRGSEKLFF. CDR3 nucleotides: TGTGCCAGCATCCTAGGGAGGGGTAGTGAAAAACTGTTTTTT.

The V call is TRBV5-8, the J call TRBJ2-5, with D maybe TRBD2 (5 bases). The CDR3 is made up of 14 amino acids. CDR1 is SGHTS and CDR2 is YDEGEE in the germline V gene. Trimming removed 4 bases from V and 3 bases from J, with 13 bases in between. This CDR3 reads CASSPVGVKETQYF. Written as DNA, the CDR3 is TGTGCCAGCAGCCCGGTCGGGGTGAAAGAGACCCAGTACTTC.

The chain is built from TRBV4-1 and TRBJ2-5; D is perhaps TRBD1 or TRBD2 (5 bases each). Germline CDR1 reads MGHRA; CDR2 reads YSYEKL. The CDR3 consists of 13 residues. V was trimmed by 7 bases and J by 4 bases, leaving 13 bases between them. In DNA form, the CDR3 reads TGCGCCAGCACCCGGGGTGGGGGAGAGACCCAGTACTTC. Translating it yields CASTRGGGETQYF.

V and J are TRBV11-2 and TRBJ2-5, with 9 bases identical to TRBD2. Germline CDR1 and CDR2: SGHAT and FQNNGV. Trimming took 2 bases from V and 2 from J; bases not matched to a gene: 9. The CDR3 has 17 amino acids. DNA for the CDR3: TGTGCCAGCAGCTTACCCTCCGGACTAGCGATTCAAGAGACCCAGTACTTC. Its protein is CASSLPSGLAIQETQYF.

This chain uses TRBV20-1 with TRBJ2-1, with D unclear. Germline-derived CDR1 and CDR2 are DFQATT and SNEGSKA (reference sequence). Trimming shortened V by 6 bases and J by 7 bases, and 10 bases separated the two germline ends. This CDR3 has 11 residues. The CDR3 DNA reads TGCAGTGCGCAGATCGGGAATGAGCAGTTCTTC. This gives the protein CSAQIGNEQFF.

The V call is TRBV5-1, the J call TRBJ2-1, with TRBD2 identical over 10 bases. CDR3 length equals 15 residues. CDR1 is SGHRS and CDR2 is YFSETQ in the germline V gene. The V gene end was trimmed by 4 bases and the J gene end by 7 bases; junction bases not matched to a gene: 8. This CDR3 is CASSPRLAGENEQFF. Written as DNA, the CDR3 is TGCGCCAGCAGCCCCCGGCTAGCGGGAGAGAATGAGCAGTTCTTC.

The chain carries TRBV6-5 and TRBJ1-2, with no clear D. The CDR3 loop spans 16 amino acids. Germline CDR1 MNHEY, CDR2 SVGAGI. Trimming removed 0 bases at V and 4 bases at J, with 15 bases between. CDR3 residues: CASSYSMSWRVYGYTF. CDR3 sequence (DNA): TGTGCCAGCAGTTACTCGATGTCGTGGAGGGTCTATGGCTACACCTTC.

The chain joins TRBV5-1 to TRBJ2-3; D unresolved. Per germline, CDR1 SGHRS and CDR2 YFSETQ. Trimming shortened V by 0 bases and J by 0 bases, and 8 bases separated the two germline ends. This CDR3 has 15 amino acids. This chain's CDR3 is CASSLEVDSTDTQYF. The CDR3 DNA is TGCGCCAGCAGCTTGGAGGTAGATAGCACAGATACGCAGTATTTT.

The rearrangement links TRBV7-2 to TRBJ2-3; 16 bases match TRBD2. J was trimmed by 5 bases and V by 3 bases; bases with no gene match: 5. Germline V lookup: CDR1 SGHTA, CDR2 FQGNSA. This CDR3 contains 17 residues. The CDR3 protein is CASSFGTSGGAGDTQYF. The CDR3 nucleotides read TGTGCCAGCAGCTTTGGGACTAGCGGGGGGGCGGGAGATACGCAGTATTTT.

This clone came up a few times. The chain has TRBV27 and TRBJ2-7; D is perhaps TRBD1 or TRBD2 (6 bases each). Germline CDR1 reads MNHEY; CDR2 reads SMNVEV (reference sequence). V lost 4 bases, J lost 1 base, and 17 bases lay in between. The CDR3 has 16 amino acids. In DNA form, the CDR3 reads TGTGCCAGCAGTTCCGGGGTAGGGGGGCAGTCCTACGAGCAGTACTTC. It translates to CASSSGVGGQSYEQYF.

J is TRBJ1-1 and V is TRBV18; D uncertain. Trimming removed 3 bases from V and 1 base from J, with 12 bases in between. Germline lookup yields CDR1 KGHSH and CDR2 LQKENI. The CDR3 spans 15 residues. The CDR3 coding sequence is TGTGCCAGCTCACCGGAGACAAGTGGGAACACTGAAGCTTTCTTT. It translates to CASSPETSGNTEAFF.

The chain is built from TRBV19 and TRBJ1-1; D possibly corresponds to TRBD1 (6 bases). CDR1 is LNHDA and CDR2 is SQIVND in the germline V gene (reference sequence). The V end lost 5 bases, the J end lost 5 bases, and 12 bases lay between the germline ends. The length of the CDR3 is 13 residues. This CDR3 reads CASSFQGRTEAFF. The CDR3, as DNA: TGTGCCAGTAGTTTTCAGGGGAGGACTGAAGCTTTCTTT. The full variable domain, rest sourced from reference TRBV19 and TRBJ1-1, is DGGITQSPKYLFRKEGQNVTLSCEQNLNHDAMYWYRQDPGQGLRLIYYSQIVNDFQKGDIAEGYSVSREKKESFPLTVTSAQKNPTAFYLCASSFQGRTEAFFGQGTRLTVV.